The clone carrying this T cell receptor beta chain came up a few times. Its antigen is unidentified. The data belong to a study of post-analysis software for immune sequencing data. V was pared by 4 bases and J by 1 base, with 11 bases between. Germline CDR1 SQVTM, CDR2 ANQGSEA. This CDR3 is 14 amino acids long. The TCR beta cDNA libraries carried unique molecular identifiers. TCRdb redid the calling of the PCR reads with MiXCR, one entry per CDR3 protein. The table includes 750,000 to 950,000 distinct CDR3 sequences, 53% detected once. Study-level points and caveats: There were about five TRBV segments more frequent in patients than controls, and TRBV5-6, TRBV5-1 and TRBV20-1 were among them. Batch-matched samples strongly co-clustered by F measure. Compared against controls, patients with multiple sclerosis displayed significantly lower normalized Chao1 diversity.

The V call is TRBV29-1, the J call TRBJ2-1, with D possibly TRBD1 on 6 matching bases. The sequencing sample was made of blood. The clonotype comes from a girl aged 5 to 17 with multiple sclerosis. This chain's CDR3 is CSVVVRGSYNEQFF. The CDR3 bases are TGCAGCGTTGTCGTCAGGGGTTCCTACAATGAGCAGTTCTTC.